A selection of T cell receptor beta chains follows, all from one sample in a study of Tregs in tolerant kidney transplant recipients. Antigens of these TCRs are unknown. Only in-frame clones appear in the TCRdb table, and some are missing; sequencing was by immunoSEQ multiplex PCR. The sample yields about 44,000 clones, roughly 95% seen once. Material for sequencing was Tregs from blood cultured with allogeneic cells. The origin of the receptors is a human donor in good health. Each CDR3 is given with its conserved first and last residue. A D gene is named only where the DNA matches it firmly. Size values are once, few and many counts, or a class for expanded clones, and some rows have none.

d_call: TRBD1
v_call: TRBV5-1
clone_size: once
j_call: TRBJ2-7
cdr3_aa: CASSFRDREQYF
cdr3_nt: TGCGCCAGCAGCTTCCGGGACAGGGAGCAGTACTTC

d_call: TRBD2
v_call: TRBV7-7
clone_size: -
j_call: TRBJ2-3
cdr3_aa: CASSLGLAATDTQYF
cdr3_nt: TGTGCCAGCAGCTTAGGACTAGCGGCGACAGATACGCAGTATTTT

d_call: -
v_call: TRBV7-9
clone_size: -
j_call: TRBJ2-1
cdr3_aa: CASSLVGSNEQFF
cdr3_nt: TGTGCCAGCAGCTTAGTAGGTTCCAATGAGCAGTTCTTC

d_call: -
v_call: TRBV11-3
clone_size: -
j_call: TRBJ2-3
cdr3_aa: CASSRAGDTQYF
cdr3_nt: TGTGCCAGCAGCCGCGCGGGGGATACGCAGTATTTT

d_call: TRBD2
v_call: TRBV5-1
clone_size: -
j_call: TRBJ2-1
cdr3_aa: CASLPGTSGGVEQFF
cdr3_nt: TGCGCCAGCCTACCCGGGACTAGCGGGGGGGTTGAGCAGTTCTTC

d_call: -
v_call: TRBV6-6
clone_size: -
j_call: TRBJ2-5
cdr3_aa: CASSYSRLEAKTQYF
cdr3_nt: TGTGCCAGCAGTTACTCCAGACTCGAAGCCAAGACCCAGTACTTC

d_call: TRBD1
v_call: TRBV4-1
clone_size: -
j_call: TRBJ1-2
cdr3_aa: CASSQPGQAKTNYGYTF
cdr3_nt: TGCGCCAGCAGCCAACCGGGACAGGCGAAGACCAACTATGGCTACACCTTC

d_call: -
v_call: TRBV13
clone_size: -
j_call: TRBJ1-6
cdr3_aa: CASSLEFGGAKVPLHF
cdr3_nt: TGTGCCAGCAGCTTAGAGTTCGGGGGTGCGAAGGTGCCCCTCCACTTT

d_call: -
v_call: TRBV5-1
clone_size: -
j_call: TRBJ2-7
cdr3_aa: CASSLEAVYEQYF
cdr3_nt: TGCGCCAGCAGCTTGGAGGCGGTCTACGAGCAGTACTTC

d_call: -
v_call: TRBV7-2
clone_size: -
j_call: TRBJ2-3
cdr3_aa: CASRLTPTDTQYF
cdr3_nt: TGTGCCAGCAGATTGACCCCTACAGATACGCAGTATTTT

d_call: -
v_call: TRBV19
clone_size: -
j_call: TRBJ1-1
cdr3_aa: CASSIVGAYPEAFF
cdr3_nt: TGTGCCAGTAGTATAGTTGGGGCATACCCTGAAGCTTTCTTT

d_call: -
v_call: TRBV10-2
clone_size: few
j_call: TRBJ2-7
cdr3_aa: CAAGHGPGEQYF
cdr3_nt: TGCGCCGCTGGCCATGGGCCGGGTGAGCAGTACTTC

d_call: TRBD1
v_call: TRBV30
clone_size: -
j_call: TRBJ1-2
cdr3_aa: CASSPGQGNHGYTF
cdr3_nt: TGTGCCTCCTCACCGGGACAGGGGAACCATGGCTACACCTTC

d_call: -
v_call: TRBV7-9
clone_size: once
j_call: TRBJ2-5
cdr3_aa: CASSLAFIGGETQYF
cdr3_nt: TGTGCCAGCAGCTTAGCGTTCATCGGCGGGGAGACCCAGTACTTC

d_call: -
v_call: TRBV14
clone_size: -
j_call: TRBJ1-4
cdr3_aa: CASSQLLGEGNEKLFF
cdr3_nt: TGTGCCAGCAGCCAACTCCTGGGGGAGGGTAATGAAAAACTGTTTTTT

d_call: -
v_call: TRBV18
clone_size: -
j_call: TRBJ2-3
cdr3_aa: CASSQGPEFYTQYF
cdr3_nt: TGTGCCAGCTCTCAGGGACCTGAGTTTTATACGCAGTATTTT

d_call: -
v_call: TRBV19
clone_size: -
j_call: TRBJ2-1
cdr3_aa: CASSIPRSNEQFF
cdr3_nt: TGTGCCAGTAGTATCCCGCGGTCCAATGAGCAGTTCTTC

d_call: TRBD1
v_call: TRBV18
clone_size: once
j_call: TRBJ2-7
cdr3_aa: CASSPGQGNFYEQYF
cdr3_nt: TGTGCCAGCTCTCCGGGACAGGGCAACTTCTACGAGCAGTACTTC

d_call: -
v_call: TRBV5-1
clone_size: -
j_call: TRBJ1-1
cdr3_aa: CASSFGGAEAFF
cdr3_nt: TGCGCCAGCAGCTTTGGGGGGGCTGAAGCTTTCTTT

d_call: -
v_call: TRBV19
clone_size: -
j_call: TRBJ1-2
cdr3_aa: CASSRSGLNYGYTF
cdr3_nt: TGTGCCAGTAGTAGAAGTGGACTTAACTATGGCTACACCTTC

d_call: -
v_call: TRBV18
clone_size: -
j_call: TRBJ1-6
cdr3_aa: CASWGGVRSSYNSPLHF
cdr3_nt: TGTGCCAGCTGGGGGGGAGTGAGGAGCTCCTATAATTCACCCCTCCACTTT

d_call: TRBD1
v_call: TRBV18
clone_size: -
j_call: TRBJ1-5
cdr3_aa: CASSQDRAQSNQPQHF
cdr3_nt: TGTGCCAGCTCGCAAGACAGGGCCCAAAGCAATCAGCCCCAGCATTTT

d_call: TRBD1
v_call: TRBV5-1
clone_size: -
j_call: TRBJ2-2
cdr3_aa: CASSPGQLNTGELFF
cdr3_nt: TGCGCCAGCAGCCCGGGACAGCTGAACACCGGGGAGCTGTTTTTT

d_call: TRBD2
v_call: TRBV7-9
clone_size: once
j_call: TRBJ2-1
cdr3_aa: CASSLASGAPHEQFF
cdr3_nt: TGTGCCAGCAGCCTTGCTAGCGGGGCCCCCCATGAGCAGTTCTTC

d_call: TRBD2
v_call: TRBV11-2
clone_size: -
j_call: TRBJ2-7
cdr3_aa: CASSPRGVSYGQYF
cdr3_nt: TGTGCCAGCAGCCCGCGGGGGGTCTCCTACGGGCAGTACTTC

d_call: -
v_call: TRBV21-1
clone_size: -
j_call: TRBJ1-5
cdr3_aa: CASSLGQVYSNQPQHF
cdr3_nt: TGTGCCAGCAGCTTAGGACAGGTTTATAGCAATCAGCCCCAGCATTTT

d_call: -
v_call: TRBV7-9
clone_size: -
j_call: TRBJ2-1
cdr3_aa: CASSLALAYIPYNEQFF
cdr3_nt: TGTGCCAGCAGCTTAGCGCTTGCGTATATCCCATACAATGAGCAGTTCTTC

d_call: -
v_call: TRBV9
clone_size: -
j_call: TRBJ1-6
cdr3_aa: CASSLSRRGAQKNSPLHF
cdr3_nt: TGTGCCAGCAGCCTCTCTCGGCGGGGGGCGCAAAAAAATTCACCCCTCCACTTT

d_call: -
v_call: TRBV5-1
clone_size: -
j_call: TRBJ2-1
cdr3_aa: CASSSGLSSAGHNEQFF
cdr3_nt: TGCGCCAGCAGCTCGGGACTTTCCTCAGCGGGCCACAATGAGCAGTTCTTC

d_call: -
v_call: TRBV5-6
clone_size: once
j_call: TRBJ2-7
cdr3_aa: CASSLDFYEQYF
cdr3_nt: TGTGCCAGCAGCCTGGACTTTTACGAGCAGTACTTC

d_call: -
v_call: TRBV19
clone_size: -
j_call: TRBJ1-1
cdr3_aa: CASSSGMNTEAFF
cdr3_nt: TGTGCCAGTAGTAGCGGAATGAACACTGAAGCTTTCTTT